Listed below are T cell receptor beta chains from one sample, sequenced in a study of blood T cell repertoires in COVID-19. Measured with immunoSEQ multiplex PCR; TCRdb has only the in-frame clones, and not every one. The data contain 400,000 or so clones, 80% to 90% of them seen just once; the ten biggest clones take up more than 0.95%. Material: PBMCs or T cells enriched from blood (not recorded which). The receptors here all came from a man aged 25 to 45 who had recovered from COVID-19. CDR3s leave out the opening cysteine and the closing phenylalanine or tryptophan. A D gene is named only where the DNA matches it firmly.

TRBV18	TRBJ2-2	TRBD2	ASQPGLEATGELF
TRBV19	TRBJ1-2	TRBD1	ASSTGTGYGYT
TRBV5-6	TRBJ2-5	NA	ASSSRDTGLWRTQY
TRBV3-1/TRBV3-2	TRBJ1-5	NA	ASSQDISQPQH
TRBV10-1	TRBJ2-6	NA	ASSGSGANVLT
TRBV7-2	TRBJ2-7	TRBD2	ASREAGASSYEQY
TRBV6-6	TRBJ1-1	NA	ASIRGGSTEAF
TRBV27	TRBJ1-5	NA	ASSFSSSNQPQH
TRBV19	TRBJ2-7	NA	ASSILPGIEQY
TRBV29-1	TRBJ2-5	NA	SVAVQGGETQY
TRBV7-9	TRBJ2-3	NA	ASFSTDTQY
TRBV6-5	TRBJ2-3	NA	ASTSRADTQY
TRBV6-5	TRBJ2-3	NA	ASSYSLNTDTQY
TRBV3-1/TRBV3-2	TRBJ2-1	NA	ASSQETVGNEQF
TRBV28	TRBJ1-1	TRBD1	ASRRRTGAPEAF
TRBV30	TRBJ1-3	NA	AWTDRWGHDSGNTIY
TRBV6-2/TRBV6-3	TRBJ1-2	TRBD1	ASSHGDRYSGYT
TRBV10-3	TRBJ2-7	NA	AISEHGNRAEQY
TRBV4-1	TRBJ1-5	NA	ASSLVSSQGQPQH
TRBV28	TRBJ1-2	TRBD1	ASSSPGDSLANYGYT
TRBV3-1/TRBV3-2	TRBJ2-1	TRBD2	ASSLPAPGGSYNEQF
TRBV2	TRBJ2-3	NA	ASRGDITDTQY
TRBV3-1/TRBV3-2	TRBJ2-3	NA	ASSQGQVSDTQY
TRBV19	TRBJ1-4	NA	ASTDSQTNEKLF
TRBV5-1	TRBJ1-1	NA	ASSLSFPGRTEAF
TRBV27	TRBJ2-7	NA	ASSSIRQAAYEQY
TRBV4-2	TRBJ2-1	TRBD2	ASSFRTSGYSYNEQF
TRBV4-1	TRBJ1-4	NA	ASSKTPGTEKLF
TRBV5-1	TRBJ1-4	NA	ASSETATNEKLF
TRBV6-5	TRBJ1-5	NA	ASSREIRNQPQH
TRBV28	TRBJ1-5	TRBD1	ASNRQGTTQPQH
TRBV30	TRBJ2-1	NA	AWNQGSSYNEQF
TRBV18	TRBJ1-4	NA	ASSPGAEKLF
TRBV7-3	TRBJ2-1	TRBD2	ASSLTGTTYNEQF
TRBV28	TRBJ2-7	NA	ASSRSLADYEQY
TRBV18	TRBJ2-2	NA	ASSQTENTGELF
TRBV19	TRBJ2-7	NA	ASSIDLNGRGYEQY
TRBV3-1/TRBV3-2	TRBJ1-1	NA	ASSPYGGSNTEAF
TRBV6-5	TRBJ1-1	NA	ASSSTTFRRGAF
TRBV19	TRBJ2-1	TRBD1	ASSTTGISYNEQF
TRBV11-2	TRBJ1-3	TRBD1	ASSSDRVSAIY
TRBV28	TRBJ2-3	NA	ASIEGGRTDTQY
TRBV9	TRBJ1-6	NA	ASSSGRGRIGNNSPLH
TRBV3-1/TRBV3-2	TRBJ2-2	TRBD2	ASRREGSTGELF
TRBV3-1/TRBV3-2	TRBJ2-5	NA	ASSRKETQY
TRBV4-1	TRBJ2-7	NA	ASSQEKGSYEQY
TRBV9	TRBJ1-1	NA	ASSVTSSGNTEAF
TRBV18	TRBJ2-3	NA	ASSPRGTSTDTQY
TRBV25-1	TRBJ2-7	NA	ASSESRTIGQEQY
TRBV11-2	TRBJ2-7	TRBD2	ASSLGASGRIYEQY
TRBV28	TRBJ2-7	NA	ASSLAGNSYEQY
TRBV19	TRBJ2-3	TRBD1	ASTPRQGGTDTQY
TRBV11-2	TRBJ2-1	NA	ASSLQKGRLYNEQF
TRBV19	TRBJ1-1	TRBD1	ALERGPEAF
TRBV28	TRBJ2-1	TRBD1	ASNLGGPPWEQF
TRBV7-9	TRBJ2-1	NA	ASSLVGAANEQF
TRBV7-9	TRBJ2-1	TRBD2	ASSQGTSGNNEQF
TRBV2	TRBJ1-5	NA	ASSDRQSNQPQH
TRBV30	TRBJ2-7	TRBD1	AWSGTGFYEQY
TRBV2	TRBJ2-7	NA	ASSEVAYEQY